The clone carrying this TCR beta chain is judged medium-sized. Antigen specificity is unknown. These data come from a study of neurological immune-mediated disorders. Study-level points and caveats: The greatest degree of TCR clonal expansion was observed in HTLV-1-associated myelopathy, with the lowest in multiple sclerosis, below that of healthy controls. Neither clinical nor MRI features were found to be associated with the multiple sclerosis repertoire cluster.

The authors produced cDNA by 5'RACE using 10-nucleotide random UMIs. TCRdb processed the 5' RACE reads anew with MiXCR; each CDR3 protein has one entry. The table has nearly 60,000 distinct CDR3 sequences, approximately 3.6% seen once. There are 14 residues in the CDR3. Per the germline V gene, CDR1 is SGHRS and CDR2 is YFSETQ. V was pared by 5 bases and J by 6 bases, with 15 bases between. This chain links TRBV5-1 with TRBJ2-1; D call uncertain. The TCR was taken from a woman aged 60-70 years with multiple sclerosis. Sequenced: PBMCs. CDR3 in amino acids: CASREGTLGNEQFF. The CDR3 region has the DNA TGCGCCAGCAGGGAAGGTACACTCGGCAATGAGCAGTTCTTC.